The 26 T cell receptor beta chains listed next were all sequenced from one sample in a study of T cell responses to AZD1222 COVID-19 vaccine. TCRdb's table, derived via immunoSEQ multiplex PCR, lists solely in-frame clones and lacks some. The sample includes about 150,000 clones, roughly nine tenths seen only once; the top ten take less than 2%. The source was peripheral blood, collected on day 0 of AZD1222 vaccination. Receptor source: an adult in good health.

V and J are TRBV9 and TRBJ2-2; 8 bases are a match to TRBD1. CDR1 and CDR2 from the germline V gene are SGDLS and YYNGEE. Unmatched junction bases numbered 5, after V lost 3 bases and J lost 1 base. There are 16 residues in the CDR3. The CDR3 region has the DNA TGTGCCAGCAGCGGGCAGACAGGGGTGAACACCGGGGAGCTGTTTTTT. It is translated as CASSGQTGVNTGELFF.

This rearrangement joins TRBV7-3 to TRBJ2-3; 10 bases agree with TRBD2. Germline V CDR1 and CDR2: SGHTA, FQGTGA. V trimming: 5 bases; J trimming: 5 bases; junction bases outside the gene matches: 4. The CDR3 runs to 14 residues. The CDR3 spells CASSQAGGGDTQYF. CDR3 nucleotides: TGTGCCAGCAGCCAAGCGGGAGGGGGAGATACGCAGTATTTT.

This clone was counted between two and nine times. The chain has TRBV2 and TRBJ2-7; D may be TRBD1 (6 bases). The germline V gene encodes CDR1 SNHLY and CDR2 FYNNEI. V lost 0 bases and J lost 5, with 17 bases in between. The CDR3 has 16 amino acids. This CDR3 reads CASSEAGYRDTDEQYF. In DNA form, the CDR3 reads TGTGCCAGCAGTGAAGCGGGTTACAGGGATACAGACGAGCAGTACTTC.

This chain uses TRBV4-3 with TRBJ1-1, with no clear D. The CDR3 runs to 14 residues. Per the germline V gene, CDR1 is LGHNA and CDR2 is YSLEER. V lost 0 bases and J 6 bases, leaving 11 bases between the germline ends. The CDR3 bases are TGCGCCAGCAGCCAAGACGAGGAGGAATCTGAAGCTTTCTTT. Translated: CASSQDEEESEAFF.

The chain uses TRBV7-9 and TRBJ1-5; possibly TRBD1 for D (5 bases). Trimming removed 0 bases from V and 2 bases from J, with 11 bases in between. Germline CDR1 and CDR2: SEHNR and FQNEAQ (reference sequence). The CDR3 length is 16 residues. In DNA, the CDR3 is TGTGCCAGCAGCTTAGCCGGCACAGGAGGCAATCAGCCCCAGCATTTT. This sequence encodes CASSLAGTGGNQPQHF.

The chain carries TRBV7-9 and TRBJ1-3, with a possible D match to TRBD1 (5 bases). Germline V CDR1 and CDR2: SEHNR, FQNEAQ (reference sequence). V was shortened by 5 bases and J by 7 bases, with 18 bases between the two germline ends. The CDR3 is 15 amino acids. CDR3: CASSPVRGSRNTIYF. DNA of the CDR3: TGTGCCAGCAGCCCAGTACGGGGGTCACGTAACACCATATATTTT.

The chain couples TRBV7-3 to TRBJ1-2, with a possible D match to TRBD1 (5 bases). Germline-derived CDR1 and CDR2 are SGHTA and FQGTGA. CDR3 size: 14 residues. V gave up 0 bases and J gave up 5 bases, with 10 bases separating them. The CDR3 spells CASSLTPGGYGYTF. The CDR3 DNA is TGTGCCAGCAGCTTAACCCCGGGGGGTTATGGCTACACCTTC. Full variable domain (missing parts from reference TRBV7-3 and TRBJ1-2): GAGVSQTPSNKVTEKGKYVELRCDPISGHTALYWYRQSLGQGPEFLIYFQGTGAADDSGLPNDRFFAVRPEGSVSTLKIQRTERGDSAVYLCASSLTPGGYGYTFGSGTRLTVV.

This clone was recorded once. V gene TRBV20-1 combines with J gene TRBJ1-5; no reliable D call. This CDR3 is 14 amino acids long. Germline CDR1 and CDR2: DFQATT and SNEGSKA (reference sequence). Trimming took 3 bases from V and 0 from J, leaving 9 bases between them. This CDR3 is CSASPGFSNQPQHF. In DNA, the CDR3 is TGCAGTGCTAGTCCGGGGTTTAGCAATCAGCCCCAGCATTTT.

The CDR3 sequence is CASGLGPKNSDRNYNEQFF. Here the CDR3 DNA reads TGTGCTAGTGGTTTGGGGCCTAAGAACTCGGACAGGAATTACAATGAGCAGTTCTTC. This chain links TRBV12-5 with TRBJ2-1; 7 bases are a match to TRBD1. This CDR3 has 19 amino acids. Germline values: CDR1 LGHNT, CDR2 FRNRAP. Trimming at V came to 1 base and at J to 4 bases, leaving 16 bases not matched to a gene.

This chain joins TRBV6-2 or TRBV6-3 and TRBJ2-1; weak D call: TRBD1 (7 bases). Trimming removed 0 bases from V and 6 bases from J, with 12 bases in between. The CDR3 length is 15 residues. Germline CDR1 is MNHEY and CDR2 is SVGEGT. CDR3 bases: TGTGCCAGCAGTTACTCGCGACAGGGAGGCAATGAGCAGTTCTTC. This codes for CASSYSRQGGNEQFF.

The V and J genes are TRBV5-6 and TRBJ2-5, with 11 bases matching TRBD2. The CDR3 has 14 residues. V was clipped by 4 bases and J by 5 bases; unmatched bases: 4. CDR1 and CDR2 (germline): SGHDT, YYEEEE. CDR3 DNA: TGTGCCAGCAGCGTGGGACTAGCGGTTGAGACCCAGTACTTC. This sequence encodes CASSVGLAVETQYF.

The genes are TRBV27 and TRBJ2-3; D not resolved. The ends were cut back, 4 bases at V and 0 bases at J, with 11 bases in the middle. The V gene's germline CDR1 is MNHEY and CDR2 SMNVEV (reference sequence). The length of the CDR3 is 15 residues. CDR3: CASSSNPHSTDTQYF. In DNA, the CDR3 is TGTGCCAGCAGTTCAAATCCCCATAGCACAGATACGCAGTATTTT.

V and J are TRBV7-8 and TRBJ2-5; D remains ambiguous. This CDR3 comprises 11 residues. CDR1 SGHVS and CDR2 FQNEAQ come from the germline V gene. The V end was cut by 5 bases, the J end by 4 bases, with 5 bases between. This CDR3 is CASSARETQYF. The CDR3 coding sequence is TGTGCCAGCAGCGCGCGAGAGACCCAGTACTTC.

The J gene is TRBJ1-5, the V gene TRBV2, with TRBD1 identical over 9 bases. The CDR3 is made up of 15 amino acids. J gave up 4 bases and V 6 bases, and 7 bases lay outside the gene matches. The germline gives CDR1 SNHLY, CDR2 FYNNEI. CDR3 sequence reads: CASSGQGMRNQPQHF. CDR3 bases: TGTGCCAGCAGCGGACAGGGGATGCGAAATCAGCCCCAGCATTTT.

The V and J genes are TRBV18 and TRBJ2-2; D may be TRBD1 (6 bases). V lost 9 bases to trimming and J lost 1 base, with 21 bases between them. Germline V gene data show CDR1 as KGHSH and CDR2 as LQKENI. This CDR3 is 17 amino acids long. This CDR3 reads CASLNPRDTRNTGELFF. Written as DNA, the CDR3 is TGTGCCAGTTTAAACCCCCGGGACACACGGAACACCGGGGAGCTGTTTTTT.

The chain has TRBV9 and TRBJ2-7; D is ambiguous. Trimming shortened V by 4 bases and J by 5 bases, and 10 bases separated the two germline ends. The CDR3 sequence is 12 residues long. CDR1 is SGDLS, CDR2 YYNGEE, per germline. DNA for the CDR3: TGTGCCAGCAGCCGAACGGCGGACGAGCAGTACTTC. Its protein product is CASSRTADEQYF.

The CDR3 is CATSDLGQVDTQYF. The CDR3 region has the DNA TGTGCCACCAGTGATTTAGGACAGGTTGATACGCAGTATTTT. The chain employs TRBV24-1 and TRBJ2-3; 7 nucleotides match TRBD1. The CDR3 is 14 residues long. Germline assignment: CDR1 KGHDR and CDR2 SFDVKD. Losses at the gene ends were 1 base for V and 6 bases for J; bases not matched to a gene: 3.

This sequence joins TRBV9 and TRBJ1-3, with D perhaps TRBD1 (6 bases). The germline CDR1 and CDR2 sequences are SGDLS and YYNGEE. The CDR3 runs to 15 residues. Trimming stripped 1 base from V and 2 bases from J, with 10 bases between. The CDR3 protein is CASSVTEGAGNTIYF. The CDR3 nucleotides are TGTGCCAGCAGCGTAACTGAGGGGGCTGGAAACACCATATATTTT.

The chain is built from TRBV7-9 and TRBJ2-1; 8 bases match TRBD2. Germline V lookup: CDR1 SEHNR, CDR2 FQNEAQ (reference sequence). The J segment lost 5 bases and the V segment lost 0 bases, leaving 3 bases of the junction unmatched. CDR3 length: 15 amino acids. The CDR3 spells CASSLASGNNNEQFF. The CDR3 DNA reads as TGTGCCAGCAGCTTAGCTAGCGGGAACAACAATGAGCAGTTCTTC.

The CDR3 loop reads CASSLGDTYQETQYF. The CDR3 bases are TGCGCCAGCAGCTTGGGCGACACGTACCAAGAGACCCAGTACTTC. The V gene is TRBV5-1, the J gene TRBJ2-5; D gene uncertain. The length of the CDR3 is 15 residues. Deletions cut 0 bases from V and 0 bases from J, with 9 bases between. CDR1 is SGHRS and CDR2 is YFSETQ in the germline V gene. Based on the CDR3 plus reference TRBV5-1 and TRBJ2-5, the full variable domain is KAGVTQTPRYLIKTRGQQVTLSCSPISGHRSVSWYQQTPGQGLQFLFEYFSETQRNKGNFPGRFSGRQFSNSRSEMNVSTLELGDSALYLCASSLGDTYQETQYFGPGTRLLVL.

V is TRBV7-6 and J is TRBJ2-1; 7 nucleotides agree with TRBD2. Germline CDR1 and CDR2: SGHVS and FNYEAQ. V shed 2 bases and J 1 base; nucleotides not matched to a gene: 2. The CDR3 consists of 15 residues. The DNA of the CDR3 is TGTGCCAGCAGCTTAATAGCGGGTTCCTACAATGAGCAGTTCTTC. Protein: CASSLIAGSYNEQFF.

The V call is TRBV25-1, the J call TRBJ2-3; no definite D call. Trimming pared 5 bases from V and 2 bases from J, leaving 8 bases between. This CDR3 has 13 residues. Germline CDR1 is MGHDK and CDR2 is SYGVNS. CDR3 sequence (DNA): TGTGCCAGCAGTCGACGGATCACAGATACGCAGTATTTT. Protein product: CASSRRITDTQYF. The whole variable domain, remainder taken from reference TRBV25-1 and TRBJ2-3, is EADIYQTPRYLVIGTGKKITLECSQTMGHDKMYWYQQDPGMELHLIHYSYGVNSTEKGDLSSESTVSRIRTEHFPLTLESARPSHTSQYLCASSRRITDTQYFGPGTRLTVL.

V gene TRBV28 combines with J gene TRBJ2-7; either TRBD1 or TRBD2 may fit D (5 bases each). Germline loops: CDR1 MDHEN, CDR2 SYDVKM. V lost 4 bases to trimming and J lost 1 base, with 26 bases between them. The CDR3 extends over 19 amino acids. The CDR3 reads CASSSAGRGRGLKSYEQYF. Here the CDR3 DNA reads TGTGCCAGCAGTTCCGCAGGGAGAGGACGCGGCTTGAAATCCTACGAGCAGTACTTC.

Comment on this clone: Other nucleotide sequences from this sample produce the same CDR3. The rearrangement links TRBV7-9 to TRBJ2-1; D not resolved. Germline values: CDR1 SEHNR, CDR2 FQNEAQ (reference sequence). The CDR3 extends over 11 amino acids. V lost 1 base and J 7 bases, leaving 2 bases between the germline ends. The DNA for the CDR3 is TGTGCCAGCAGCTTAGGGAATGAGCAGTTCTTC. It specifies CASSLGNEQFF.

This clone has more than one count but fewer than ten. The rearrangement joins TRBV30 to TRBJ1-5, with D possibly TRBD1 on 5 matching bases. The V gene's germline CDR1 is GTSNPN and CDR2 SVGIG (reference sequence). The CDR3 consists of 14 residues. Deletions cut 2 bases from V and 7 bases from J, with 15 bases between. The CDR3 nucleotides read TGTGCCTGGAGTCGTACAGGTTGGAGGCAGCCCCAGCATTTT. Protein: CAWSRTGWRQPQHF.

The genes are TRBV5-6 and TRBJ2-7; possible D gene TRBD2, 6 bases. CDR1 and CDR2 from the germline V gene are SGHDT and YYEEEE. V dropped 3 bases and J dropped 5 bases, with 15 bases sitting between them. The CDR3 contains 14 residues. The CDR3 protein is CASSWDGSGDEQYF. CDR3 DNA sequence: TGTGCCAGCAGCTGGGACGGATCGGGGGACGAGCAGTACTTC.